This is a list of T cell receptor beta chains from one sample in a study of shared clonotypes between healthy human individuals. Assay: immunoSEQ multiplex PCR; the TCRdb copy retains only in-frame clones and omits some. There are about 480,000 clones in the sample; 60% to 85% occur only once, and 10% to 15% lies in the top ten. The sample consisted of PBMCs. These receptors were collected from a woman between 40 and 50 years old in good health. Some clones in this sample may be carry-over from other donors' samples. Each CDR3 is given with its conserved first and last residue. Each record gives: CDR3 length, clone size, D gene, J gene, V gene, CDR3 DNA, CDR3 protein. A D gene is named only where the DNA matches it firmly. For some rows the clone size is stated as once, few or many, or as a class when expanded; others skip it.

>15|.|.|TRBJ2-5|TRBV7-2
TGTGCCAGCAGCTTAGCTAGCGGCAGTCAGGAGACCCAGTACTTC
CASSLASGSQETQYF
>14|.|.|TRBJ1-1|TRBV5-1
TGCGCCAGCAGGGGTACAGGGTGGGACACTGAAGCTTTCTTT
CASRGTGWDTEAFF
>13|.|.|TRBJ1-1|TRBV7-9
TGTGCCAGCAGCTTAGAAGGGGGGATTGGAACTTTCTTT
CASSLEGGIGTFF
>17|.|TRBD2|TRBJ2-2|TRBV7-2
TGTGCCAGCAGCTTAGCTAGCGGGAGGACGAACACCGGGGAGCTGTTTTTT
CASSLASGRTNTGELFF
>12|few|.|TRBJ2-3|TRBV18
TGTGCCAGCTCCCCAATTACAGATACGCAGTATTTT
CASSPITDTQYF
>15|.|TRBD2|TRBJ2-4|TRBV28
TGTGCCAGCAGCCCTAGCGGGGATGCCAAAAACATTCAGTACTTC
CASSPSGDAKNIQYF
>15|few|.|TRBJ2-7|TRBV5-6
TGTGCCAGCAGCTCTTCAGGAATGGGTCTCGACGAGCAGTACTTC
CASSSSGMGLDEQYF
>17|once|TRBD2|TRBJ2-1|TRBV11-3
TGTGCCAGCAGCCCCGGGGGGTTTGCGGGTTTGAACAATGAGCAGTTCTTC
CASSPGGFAGLNNEQFF
>11|.|.|TRBJ2-7|TRBV2
TGTGCCAGCTCCCTCCGTTACGAGCAGTACTTC
CASSLRYEQYF
>11|.|.|TRBJ1-1|TRBV7-9
TGTGCCAGCAGGAAAAACACTGAAGCTTTCTTT
CASRKNTEAFF
>17|.|TRBD1|TRBJ2-7|TRBV15
TGTGCCACCAGCACGGACGCAGGACAGGGCAACTCCTACGAGCAGTACTTC
CATSTDAGQGNSYEQYF
>16|.|TRBD1|TRBJ2-7|TRBV4-1
TGCGCCAGCAGCCAAGGGGGGACAGGGGGAGCCTACGAGCAGTACTTC
CASSQGGTGGAYEQYF
>15|.|.|TRBJ2-1|TRBV30
TGTGCCTGGAGTGTCCAAGCCGACTCCTACAATGAGCAGTTCTTC
CAWSVQADSYNEQFF
>13|.|.|TRBJ1-2|TRBV28
TGTGCCAGCAGTCCCGGCGGGGGTTGGAGCTACACCTTC
CASSPGGGWSYTF
>14|.|.|TRBJ1-2|TRBV27
TGTGCCAGCAGTTCGTGGACGGGGGACTATGGCTACACCTTC
CASSSWTGDYGYTF
>12|.|TRBD1|TRBJ2-1|TRBV7-3
TGTGCCAGCAGCACGACAGGGGATGAGCAGTTCTTC
CASSTTGDEQFF
>13|.|.|TRBJ1-5|TRBV18
TGTGCCAGCTCACCTCAAGAAGGCCAGCCCCAGCATTTT
CASSPQEGQPQHF
>15|.|.|TRBJ2-7|TRBV6-5
TGTGCCAGCAGTTACTCGACGCCTGAGGGCTACGAGCAGTACTTC
CASSYSTPEGYEQYF
>15|once|TRBD2|TRBJ2-2|TRBV4-3
TGCGCCAGCAGCCCGTCATGGGGGGGGACCGGGGAGCTGTTTTTT
CASSPSWGGTGELFF
>15|once|.|TRBJ1-5|TRBV28
TGTGCCAGCAGTTACCGGACGGGTAGCAATCAGCCCCAGCATTTT
CASSYRTGSNQPQHF
>12|once|.|TRBJ1-2|TRBV28
TGTGCCAGCAGTTTATTGACCATTGGCTACACCTTC
CASSLLTIGYTF
>16|.|TRBD1|TRBJ2-2|TRBV2
TGTGCCAGCAGCGGACAGGGGGTATCGAACACCGGGGAGCTGTTTTTT
CASSGQGVSNTGELFF
>13|.|.|TRBJ1-1|TRBV19
TGTGCCAGTAGTGGGGACGGCTCATTTGAAGCTTTCTTT
CASSGDGSFEAFF
>16|.|.|TRBJ2-1|TRBV6-6
TGTGCCAGCAGTTACTCGGCCAGCGCATACTACAATGAGCAGTTCTTC
CASSYSASAYYNEQFF
>15|once|.|TRBJ2-6|TRBV27
TGTGCCAGCCGAAAACAGGTTGCTGGGGCCAACGTCCTGACTTTC
CASRKQVAGANVLTF
>16|.|.|TRBJ2-7|TRBV11-2
TGTGCCAGCAGCTTAGATAGGCCGGCAAGCTCCTACGAGCAGTACTTC
CASSLDRPASSYEQYF
>14|.|.|TRBJ1-2|TRBV5-4
TGTGCCAGCAGCTTGGGCAGGGAGTACTATGGCTACACCTTC
CASSLGREYYGYTF
>12|.|.|TRBJ1-5|TRBV10-1
TGCGCCAGTAGTGATAGCAATCAGCCCCAGCATTTT
CASSDSNQPQHF
>14|.|.|TRBJ2-1|TRBV4-1
TGCGCCAGCAGCCAAGATCAGGGTTGGTATGAGCAGTTCTTC
CASSQDQGWYEQFF
>15|.|TRBD1|TRBJ1-2|TRBV28
TGTGCCAGCAGGGGTTCCCGGGACAGGGACTATGGCTACACCTTC
CASRGSRDRDYGYTF
>18|.|TRBD2|TRBJ2-5|TRBV18
TGTGCCAGCTCACCCCAGGTGGCTAGCGGGAGGCACCAAGAGACCCAGTACTTC
CASSPQVASGRHQETQYF
>11|.|.|TRBJ2-7|TRBV2
TGTGCCAGCGGTGAATACTACGAGCAGTACTTC
CASGEYYEQYF
>16|.|TRBD1|TRBJ2-7|TRBV6-5
TGTGCCAGCAGTTATAGTATGGGACAGGGGGACTACGAGCAGTACTTC
CASSYSMGQGDYEQYF
>16|.|TRBD2|TRBJ2-7|TRBV10-2
TGCGCCAGCAGTGAGGGTCGACTAGCGGGAGTATACGAGCAGTACTTC
CASSEGRLAGVYEQYF
>12|.|.|TRBJ1-2|TRBV28
TGTGCCAGCAGGGGTTGGAGTTATGGCTACACCTTC
CASRGWSYGYTF
>16|.|TRBD1|TRBJ2-1|TRBV30
TGTGCCTGGAGTGCCCCCCGGGACAGGCCTTACAATGAGCAGTTCTTC
CAWSAPRDRPYNEQFF
>13|.|.|TRBJ2-5|TRBV10-3
TGTGCCATCAGTGAGTCGCAGGCAGAGACCCAGTACTTC
CAISESQAETQYF
>15|.|TRBD2|TRBJ2-7|TRBV18
TGTGCCAGCTCACTTAGAGCGGGGGGGTACTACGAGCAGTACTTC
CASSLRAGGYYEQYF
>14|.|.|TRBJ2-3|TRBV5-5
TGTGCCAGCAGCTTGGACAGGGCCACAGATACGCAGTATTTT
CASSLDRATDTQYF
>16|.|.|TRBJ2-2|TRBV7-2
TGTGCCAGCACCATTAGACTAGGCGGAAACACCGGGGAGCTGTTTTTT
CASTIRLGGNTGELFF
>13|.|.|TRBJ2-1|TRBV7-2
TGTGCCAGCAGCTTCCCAGGGGCCAATGAGCAGTTCTTC
CASSFPGANEQFF
>12|few|TRBD1|TRBJ2-7|TRBV11-2
TGTGCCAGCCTTGGGACAGGGCACGAGCAGTACTTC
CASLGTGHEQYF
>14|.|.|TRBJ2-7|TRBV6-6
TGTGCCAGCAGCTCCGTCCCGACCTCCTACGAGCAGTACTTC
CASSSVPTSYEQYF
>11|.|.|TRBJ1-5|TRBV20-1
TGCAGTGCCGCACTCAATCAGCCCCAGCATTTT
CSAALNQPQHF
>14|.|TRBD1|TRBJ2-3|TRBV7-7
TGTGCCAGCAGCCCCGTGACAGGGGCAGATACGCAGTATTTT
CASSPVTGADTQYF
>15|.|TRBD1|TRBJ1-5|TRBV18
TGTGCCAGCTCACTGGCACAGGGGACCAATCAGCCCCAGCATTTT
CASSLAQGTNQPQHF
>14|.|.|TRBJ2-1|TRBV5-1
TGCGCCAGCAGGGTTCTCCCCTCCTACAATGAGCAGTTCTTC
CASRVLPSYNEQFF
>13|.|TRBD1|TRBJ1-2|TRBV10-3
TGTGCCATCAGGGGACAGGGCGACTATGGCTACACCTTC
CAIRGQGDYGYTF
>17|.|.|TRBJ1-5|TRBV10-3
TGTGCCATCAGTGGGGGGGGATCAGCTGGCGGCAATCAGCCCCAGCATTTT
CAISGGGSAGGNQPQHF